This T cell receptor beta chain was documented in a study of T cells in Graves' hyperthyroidism and ophthalmopathy. Using RNA transcripts as the source, TCR beta CDR3 regions were amplified. Initially, a first-round RT-PCR of the TCR CDR3 employed the HTBI primer set. TCRdb fed the multiplex PCR reads into MiXCR, producing one record per CDR3 protein. The sample yields some 500,000 distinct CDR3 sequences, 13% to 15% seen once. Trimming took off 0 bases at V and 5 bases at J, with 8 bases between the two ends. The CDR3 loop spans 13 amino acids. Germline CDR1 reads SGHTS; CDR2 reads YDEGEE. This clonotype was counted only a few times. Its antigen is unknown. Study-level findings and limits: Ophthalmopathy got predicted by the model a median about 6.5 months before its onset.

The specimen sequenced was blood. The receptor comes from a woman younger than 35 with Graves' hyperthyroidism. V and J are TRBV5-8 and TRBJ1-1; D remains ambiguous. This CDR3 reads CASSLVPRTEAFF. The CDR3 DNA follows: TGTGCCAGCAGCTTGGTGCCTAGAACTGAAGCTTTCTTT.